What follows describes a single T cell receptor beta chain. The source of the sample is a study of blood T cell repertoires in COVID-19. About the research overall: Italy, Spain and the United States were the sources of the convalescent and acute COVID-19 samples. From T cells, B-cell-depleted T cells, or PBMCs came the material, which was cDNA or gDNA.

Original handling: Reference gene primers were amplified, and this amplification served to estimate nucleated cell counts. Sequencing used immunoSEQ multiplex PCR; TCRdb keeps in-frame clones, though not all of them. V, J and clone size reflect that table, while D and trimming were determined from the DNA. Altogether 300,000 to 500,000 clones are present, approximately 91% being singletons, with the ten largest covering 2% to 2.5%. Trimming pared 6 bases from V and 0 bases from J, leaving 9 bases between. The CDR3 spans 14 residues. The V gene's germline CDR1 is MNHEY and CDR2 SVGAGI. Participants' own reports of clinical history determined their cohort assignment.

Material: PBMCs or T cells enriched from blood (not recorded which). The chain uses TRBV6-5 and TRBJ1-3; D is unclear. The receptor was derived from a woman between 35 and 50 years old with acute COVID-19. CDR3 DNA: TGTGCCAGCAGGCCTAACAGCTCTGGAAACACCATATATTTT. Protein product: CASRPNSSGNTIYF.